These 17 T cell receptor beta chains were sequenced from one sample in a study of blood T cell repertoires in COVID-19. Only in-frame clones appear in the TCRdb table, and some are missing; sequencing was by immunoSEQ multiplex PCR. The table lists approximately 88,000 clones, less than 85% of them singletons. The sample comprised peripheral blood. The receptors come from a woman older than 75 with acute or convalescent COVID-19.

This clone was counted a few times. The rearrangement uses TRBV4-2 and TRBJ2-7; 8 bases line up with TRBD2. Germline loops: CDR1 LGHNA, CDR2 YNFKEQ. The CDR3 is 14 amino acids. V dropped 4 bases and J dropped 1; count of bases not matched to a gene: 3. DNA of the CDR3: TGTGCCAGCAGCCTCGGGGGGGCTTCCTACGAGCAGTACTTC. Translating it yields CASSLGGASYEQYF.

V and J are TRBV2 and TRBJ2-2, with 9 nucleotides matching TRBD1. Trimming took 5 bases from V and 1 from J; bases not matched to a gene: 5. The CDR3 has 16 residues. Germline-derived CDR1 and CDR2 are SNHLY and FYNNEI. The CDR3 reads CASSIPGQGNTGELFF. In DNA form, the CDR3 reads TGTGCCAGCAGTATCCCGGGACAGGGGAACACCGGGGAGCTGTTTTTT.

This sequence joins TRBV9 and TRBJ2-2; TRBD2 might be the D (6 bases). Trimming shortened V by 4 bases and J by 6 bases, and 13 bases separated the two germline ends. Per the germline V gene, CDR1 is SGDLS and CDR2 is YYNGEE. CDR3 length: 14 residues. The CDR3 here is CASSSTVAAGELFF. CDR3 nucleotides: TGTGCCAGCAGCTCAACGGTAGCGGCCGGGGAGCTGTTTTTT.

In its sample, this clone was seen once. The rearrangement joins TRBV5-8 to TRBJ2-1; TRBD2 aligns across 11 bases. Germline-derived CDR1 and CDR2 are SGHTS and YDEGEE. V shed 0 bases, J shed 4 bases, and the junction held 6 bases outside the gene matches. This CDR3 region has 17 residues. The CDR3 region is CASSLARTSGSYNEQFF. CDR3 DNA: TGTGCCAGCAGCTTGGCCCGGACTAGCGGGTCTTACAATGAGCAGTTCTTC.

The genes are TRBV30 and TRBJ2-3; 9 positions agree with TRBD2. V lost 4 bases and J lost 8; bases outside the gene matches: 10. This CDR3 is built from 14 residues. CDR1 is GTSNPN, CDR2 SVGIG, per germline (reference sequence). The CDR3 sequence is CAWKGAGGRGTQYF. The CDR3 DNA is TGTGCCTGGAAGGGAGCGGGAGGTCGGGGTACGCAGTATTTT.

This clone occurred a few times. The chain is built from TRBV5-5 and TRBJ1-1; D unresolved. The CDR3 length is 14 residues. Germline V gene lookup returns CDR1 SGHKS and CDR2 YYEKEE (reference sequence). Trimming removed 2 bases from V and 1 base from J, with 9 bases in between. CDR3 amino acids: CASSFYTQNTEAFF. CDR3 nucleotide sequence: TGTGCCAGCAGCTTTTACACCCAGAACACTGAAGCTTTCTTT.

The chain has TRBV3-1 (or the pseudogene TRBV3-2) and TRBJ1-3; a possible D gene is TRBD1 (5 bases). V gave up 0 bases and J gave up 0 bases, with 15 bases separating them. CDR3 length: 18 amino acids. CDR1 and CDR2 (germline): LGHDT, YNNKEL (reference sequence). The chain's CDR3 is CASSQDPRQSSSGNTIYF. CDR3 DNA: TGTGCCAGCAGCCAAGACCCTAGACAGTCTAGCTCTGGAAACACCATATATTTT.

The chain combines TRBV18 with TRBJ2-1; the D gene is possibly TRBD2 (6 bases). The germline V gene has CDR1 KGHSH and CDR2 LQKENI. V lost 2 bases, J lost 0 bases, and 11 bases lay in between. The CDR3 spans 16 residues. The CDR3, as DNA: TGTGCCAGCTCACCAACTTCCGGGAGCTCCTACAATGAGCAGTTCTTC. Its protein product is CASSPTSGSSYNEQFF.

The chain couples TRBV9 to TRBJ1-6; D may be TRBD1 (6 bases). Trimming shortened V by 0 bases and J by 10 bases, and 14 bases separated the two germline ends. In germline, CDR1 is SGDLS, CDR2 YYNGEE. CDR3 length: 15 amino acids. The CDR3, as DNA: TGTGCCAGCAGCGTAGAAGGGACAACCCGGTCACCCCTCCACTTT. Amino acids: CASSVEGTTRSPLHF. Using reference TRBV9 and TRBJ1-6 for the parts outside the CDR3, the full variable domain is DSGVTQTPKHLITATGQRVTLRCSPRSGDLSVYWYQQSLDQGLQFLIQYYNGEERAKGNILERFSAQQFPDLHSELNLSSLELGDSALYFCASSVEGTTRSPLHFGNGTRLTVT.

The rearrangement joins TRBV2 to TRBJ1-2; D not certain. Germline values: CDR1 SNHLY, CDR2 FYNNEI. V was trimmed by 6 bases and J by 8 bases, leaving 19 bases between them. The CDR3 length is 14 residues. CDR3 sequence: CASRPGPETGGYTF. The CDR3 DNA sequence: TGTGCCAGCAGACCCGGACCCGAAACGGGGGGCTACACCTTC.

The V and J genes are TRBV6-2 or TRBV6-3 and TRBJ1-5; TRBD1 aligns across 9 bases. V lost 2 bases, J lost 5 bases, and 7 bases stayed unmatched. This CDR3 is 16 amino acids long. Germline lookup yields CDR1 MNHEY and CDR2 SVGEGT. CDR3 amino acids: CASSYIGQGFDQPQHF. In nucleotides, the CDR3 is TGTGCCAGCAGTTACATTGGACAGGGGTTCGATCAGCCCCAGCATTTT.

The rearrangement uses TRBV19 and TRBJ2-7, with 12 bases matching TRBD2. CDR3 size: 15 residues. V gave up 4 bases and J gave up 2 bases; unmatched junction bases: 3. Germline CDR1 LNHDA, CDR2 SQIVND (reference sequence). The CDR3: CASSTRLAGAYEQYF. The CDR3 region has the DNA TGTGCCAGTAGTACCAGACTAGCGGGAGCCTACGAGCAGTACTTC.

This rearrangement joins TRBV9 to TRBJ2-1; 10 bases line up with TRBD2. The V gene's germline CDR1 is SGDLS and CDR2 YYNGEE. This CDR3 has 15 amino acids. Unmatched junction bases numbered 4, after V lost 1 base and J lost 6 bases. The CDR3 protein is CASSVPSGGSNEQFF. The CDR3 DNA reads as TGTGCCAGCAGCGTACCTAGCGGGGGTAGCAATGAGCAGTTCTTC. Full variable domain (remainder filled in from reference TRBV9 and TRBJ2-1): DSGVTQTPKHLITATGQRVTLRCSPRSGDLSVYWYQQSLDQGLQFLIQYYNGEERAKGNILERFSAQQFPDLHSELNLSSLELGDSALYFCASSVPSGGSNEQFFGPGTRLTVL.

The chain uses TRBV5-4 and TRBJ2-5; D is possibly TRBD2 (6 bases). Germline assignment: CDR1 SGHNT and CDR2 YYREEE (reference sequence). The CDR3 extends over 12 amino acids. V lost 3 bases and J 6 bases, leaving 9 bases between the germline ends. The CDR3 DNA reads as TGTGCCAGCAGCTGGGGGGTAAAGACCCAGTACTTC. Translated: CASSWGVKTQYF.

The chain joins TRBV5-1 to TRBJ2-3; TRBD2 matches 15 bases. The CDR3 length is 17 residues. Germline trimming cut 4 bases from V and 2 bases from J; bases unmatched to any gene: 5. CDR1 and CDR2 from the germline V gene are SGHRS and YFSETQ. The CDR3 protein is CASSLGLAGGLTDTQYF. The CDR3 nucleotides are TGCGCCAGCAGCCTCGGACTAGCGGGAGGGCTCACAGATACGCAGTATTTT.

The chain links TRBV27 to TRBJ2-1, with TRBD2 matching over 8 bases. CDR1 and CDR2 from the germline V gene are MNHEY and SMNVEV (reference sequence). Trimming removed 3 bases from V and 6 bases from J; junction bases left unmatched: 7. The CDR3 is 15 amino acids. CDR3 sequence (DNA): TGTGCCAGCAGTTTTTACCGGGGGGGTCCCAATGAGCAGTTCTTC. Its protein product is CASSFYRGGPNEQFF.

The chain uses TRBV7-9 and TRBJ2-7; the D is unclear. This CDR3 is built from 12 residues. Germline CDR1 is SEHNR and CDR2 is FQNEAQ (reference sequence). V lost 5 bases and J 2 bases, leaving 7 bases between the germline ends. CDR3 nucleotide sequence: TGTGCCAGCAGCGCCGAGGCCTACGAGCAGTACTTC. Residues: CASSAEAYEQYF.